This T cell receptor (beta chain) comes out of a study of cytomegalovirus exposure and HLA in healthy donors. Overall study findings and caveats: Reportedly, cytomegalovirus status was diagnosed with high sensitivity and specificity. Serostatus for CMV was the only available immune exposure information.

J was trimmed by 2 bases and V by 3 bases; bases with no gene match: 7. This CDR3 spans 18 amino acids. The germline V gene has CDR1 SGHRS and CDR2 YFSETQ. Remarks on this clone: Its antigen is unknown.

The primer mix had 60 Vbeta and 13 Jbeta primers. Assay: immunoSEQ multiplex PCR; the TCRdb copy retains only in-frame clones and omits some. Of about 220,000 clones in the sample, 80% to 85% are singletons; the top ten hold roughly 0.7%. The sequence derives from a boy between 2 and 10 years old in good health and CMV-seronegative. The V gene is TRBV5-1, the J gene TRBJ2-4, with 14 positions matching TRBD2. The sample comprised PBMCs. As DNA, the CDR3 is TGCGCCAGCAGCTCGGGACTAGCGGGAGCGGGGACCAAAAACATTCAGTACTTC. It yields the protein CASSSGLAGAGTKNIQYF.